This TCR beta chain stems from a study of cytomegalovirus exposure and HLA in healthy donors. The PCR ran on 60 Vbeta and 13 Jbeta primers. Clones were read by immunoSEQ multiplex PCR, and TCRdb kept only the in-frame ones, dropping some. The table shows 100,000 to 130,000 clones, with around 76% occurring only once. Remarks on this clone: What it binds is unknown.

Regarding the study as a whole: A link between a missense DCLRE1C variant and TCR beta V- and J-gene trimming emerged from a later analysis. The presence/absence work took it that sequencing depth was about the same across donors.

This clonotype was sampled from a man younger than 35 in good health and CMV-seronegative. Sequencing used PBMCs.

The CDR3 DNA reads TGTGCCAGCAGTGAGTTAGGGGGCGTGTCAGATACGCAGTATTTT. As protein: CASSELGGVSDTQYF. The chain couples TRBV25-1 to TRBJ2-3; 7 bases align to TRBD1. CDR3 length equals 15 residues. Germline CDR1 and CDR2: MGHDK and SYGVNS. Germline trimming cut 3 bases from V and 4 bases from J; bases unmatched to any gene: 7.